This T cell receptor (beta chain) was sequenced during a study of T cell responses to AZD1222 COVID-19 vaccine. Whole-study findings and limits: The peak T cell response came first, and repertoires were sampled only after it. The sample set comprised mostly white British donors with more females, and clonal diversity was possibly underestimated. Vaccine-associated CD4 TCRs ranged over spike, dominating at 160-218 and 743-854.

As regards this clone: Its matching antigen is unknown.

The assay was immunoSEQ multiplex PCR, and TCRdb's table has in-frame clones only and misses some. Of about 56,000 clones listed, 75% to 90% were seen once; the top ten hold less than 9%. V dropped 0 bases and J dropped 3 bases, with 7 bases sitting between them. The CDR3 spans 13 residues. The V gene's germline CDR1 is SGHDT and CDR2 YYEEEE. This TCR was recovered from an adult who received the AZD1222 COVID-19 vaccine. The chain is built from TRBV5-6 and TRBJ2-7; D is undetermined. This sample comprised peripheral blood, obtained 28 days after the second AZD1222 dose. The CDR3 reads CASSLGRSYEQYF. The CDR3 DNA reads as TGTGCCAGCAGCTTGGGCAGGAGCTACGAGCAGTACTTC.